The 30 T cell receptor beta chains in this list originate from one sample, sequenced in a study of early T cells in non-severe SARS-CoV-2 infection. TCRdb processed the 5' RACE reads anew with MiXCR; each CDR3 protein has one entry. Of about 77,000 distinct CDR3 sequences in the sample, 12% were seen once. This specimen consisted of whole blood, obtained at baseline. Every receptor here comes from an adult who was a healthcare worker with PCR-confirmed SARS-CoV-2 infection or an uninfected control (not recorded which). The donor label of this sample is uncertain.

The table lists this clonotype with many counts. This chain uses TRBV12-3 or TRBV12-4 with TRBJ2-2; no reliable D call. The CDR3 runs 16 residues. Between the trimmed V and J ends, which lost 3 bases and 7 bases, there was a span of 18 bases. The CDR3 is CASSFGAPRVGGELFF. The CDR3 region has the DNA TGTGCCAGCAGTTTTGGCGCGCCCCGAGTAGGCGGGGAGCTGTTTTTT.

This clonotype was detected ten times or more. The rearrangement links TRBV11-3 to TRBJ2-3; 9 nucleotides agree with TRBD2. The V gene end was trimmed by 3 bases and the J gene end by 1 base; junction bases not matched to a gene: 2. The CDR3 runs to 15 residues. Germline V gene data show CDR1 as SGHNT and CDR2 as YENEEA. This chain's CDR3 is CASSLRTSGTDTQYF. In DNA, the CDR3 is TGTGCCAGCAGCTTGCGGACTAGCGGCACAGATACGCAGTATTTT.

The chain joins TRBV6-6 to TRBJ2-7; D unclear. Trimming shortened V by 7 bases and J by 0 bases, and 13 bases separated the two germline ends. Looked up from germline, CDR1 is MNHNY and CDR2 is SVGAGI (reference sequence). The CDR3 has 14 amino acids. CDR3 in DNA: TGTGCCAGCACCTCGGCGGAAGACTCCTACGAGCAGTACTTC. It codes for CASTSAEDSYEQYF.

The J gene is TRBJ1-2, the V gene TRBV4-1; no clear D. The CDR3 runs to 14 residues. Deletions cut 0 bases from V and 6 bases from J, with 11 bases between. The germline V gene encodes CDR1 MGHRA and CDR2 YSYEKL. CDR3 nucleotides: TGCGCCAGCAGCCAAGATCTATCATCCGATGGCTACACCTTC. It translates to CASSQDLSSDGYTF.

This chain connects TRBV5-6 to TRBJ2-4, with a possible D match to TRBD2 (5 bases). CDR1 and CDR2 (germline): SGHDT, YYEEEE. V was shortened by 1 base and J by 9 bases, with 8 bases between the two germline ends. This CDR3 region has 12 residues. The CDR3 bases are TGTGCCAGCAGCTTGATCGAGGGCATTCAGTACTTC. Its translation is CASSLIEGIQYF. Full variable domain (missing parts from reference TRBV5-6 and TRBJ2-4): DAGVTQSPTHLIKTRGQQVTLRCSPKSGHDTVSWYQQALGQGPQFIFQYYEEEERQRGNFPDRFSGHQFPNYSSELNVNALLLGDSALYLCASSLIEGIQYFGAGTRLSVL.

The chain joins TRBV7-3 to TRBJ1-5, with D possibly matching TRBD1 (5 bases). The CDR3 loop spans 14 amino acids. V shed 5 bases and J shed 4 bases, with 12 bases lying between them. Per the germline V gene, CDR1 is SGHTA and CDR2 is FQGTGA. The CDR3 spells CASSPGTTNQPQHF. The CDR3 coding sequence is TGTGCCAGCAGCCCCGGGACTACTAATCAGCCCCAGCATTTT.

This clonotype was seen many times. The rearrangement links TRBV7-3 to TRBJ2-1; the D is unclear. V dropped 5 bases and J dropped 7 bases, with 18 bases sitting between them. Germline V CDR1 and CDR2: SGHTA, FQGTGA. CDR3 length: 15 amino acids. Written as DNA, the CDR3 is TGTGCCAGCAGCCCTAGGACGGCAGGTCGGAATGAGCAGTTCTTC. Translated: CASSPRTAGRNEQFF.

V usage is TRBV20-1 and J usage is TRBJ2-7; D could derive from TRBD1 or TRBD2 (5 bases each). Germline V CDR1 and CDR2: DFQATT, SNEGSKA (reference sequence). V dropped 3 bases and J dropped 2 bases, with 14 bases sitting between them. The CDR3 spans 14 residues. DNA of the CDR3: TGCAGTGCTAGTAGGGGACGGGGCGCCTACGAGCAGTACTTC. Translation gives CSASRGRGAYEQYF.

The chain couples TRBV3-1 to TRBJ1-1; D is uncertain. This CDR3 has 12 residues. Trimming cost V 1 base and J 8 bases, with 8 bases left between them. CDR1 LGHDT and CDR2 YNNKEL come from the germline V gene (reference sequence). The CDR3 sequence is CASSQGGREAFF. In nucleotides, the CDR3 is TGTGCCAGCAGCCAAGGAGGCAGGGAAGCTTTCTTT.

The chain uses TRBV6-6 and TRBJ1-2; TRBD1 is a possible D gene (5 bases). CDR1 and CDR2 (germline): MNHNY, SVGAGI (reference sequence). Trimming cost V 0 bases and J 8 bases, with 13 bases left between them. The CDR3 has 14 amino acids. The CDR3 here is CASSYSRQGGGYTF. The CDR3 nucleotides read TGTGCCAGCAGTTACTCGAGGCAGGGAGGGGGCTACACCTTC.

The rearrangement joins TRBV5-4 to TRBJ2-5; 7 nucleotides match TRBD2. The CDR3 has 14 residues. Germline-derived CDR1 and CDR2 are SGHNT and YYREEE (reference sequence). V lost 3 bases and J lost 4; bases outside the gene matches: 6. This chain's CDR3 is CASSSRDYGETQYF. In DNA form, the CDR3 reads TGTGCCAGCAGCTCCCGGGACTATGGAGAGACCCAGTACTTC.

This clonotype was seen only a few times. This chain connects TRBV29-1 to TRBJ1-2; TRBD1 agrees at 7 bases. CDR1 is SQVTM and CDR2 is ANQGSEA in the germline V gene. V lost 5 bases and J lost 1; bases outside the gene matches: 4. CDR3 length: 13 residues. DNA for the CDR3: TGCAGCGTTACAGGGGACTTTAACTATGGCTACACCTTC. Translating it yields CSVTGDFNYGYTF. The variable domain in full, with the rest retrieved from reference TRBV29-1 and TRBJ1-2, is SAVISQKPSRDICQRGTSLTIQCQVDSQVTMMFWYRQQPGQSLTLIATANQGSEATYESGFVIDKFPISRPNLTFSTLTVSNMSPEDSSIYLCSVTGDFNYGYTFGSGTRLTVV.

The chain joins TRBV14 to TRBJ1-3; D ambiguous. The V and J ends lost 0 bases and 5 bases respectively, with 8 bases between them. The CDR3 spans 14 residues. The V gene's germline CDR1 is SGHDN and CDR2 FVKESK. The chain's CDR3 is CASSQDGRRNTIYF. In DNA form, the CDR3 reads TGTGCCAGCAGCCAAGATGGACGGCGAAACACCATATATTTT. The entire variable domain, with the rest obtained from reference TRBV14 and TRBJ1-3, is as follows: EAGVTQFPSHSVIEKGQTVTLRCDPISGHDNLYWYRRVMGKEIKFLLHFVKESKQDESGMPNNRFLAERTGGTYSTLKVQPAELEDSGVYFCASSQDGRRNTIYFGEGSWLTVV.

The chain employs TRBV27 and TRBJ2-7; 7 bases match TRBD1. This CDR3 is 14 amino acids long. Trimming removed 0 bases from V and 6 bases from J; junction bases left unmatched: 5. The germline CDR1 and CDR2 sequences are MNHEY and SMNVEV (reference sequence). CDR3 residues: CASSLSDRVGEQYF. The CDR3 region has the DNA TGTGCCAGCAGTTTATCTGACAGGGTGGGCGAGCAGTACTTC.

This clonotype came up a few times. V usage is TRBV20-1 and J usage is TRBJ2-7, with 12 bases identical to TRBD2. The length of the CDR3 is 14 residues. The germline CDR1 and CDR2 sequences are DFQATT and SNEGSKA (reference sequence). The V segment lost 6 bases and the J segment 6 bases; nucleotides outside the gene matches: 9. The DNA for the CDR3 is TGCAGTGCAGTAAGGACTAGCGGGGTACCCGAGCAGTACTTC. Amino acids: CSAVRTSGVPEQYF.

This chain connects TRBV6-6 to TRBJ2-6; tentatively, D is TRBD1 or TRBD2 (5 bases each). V lost 6 bases to trimming and J lost 3 bases, with 12 bases between them. This CDR3 comprises 15 residues. Germline V CDR1 and CDR2: MNHNY, SVGAGI (reference sequence). The CDR3 here is CASSGTTGGANVLTF. The DNA for the CDR3 is TGTGCCAGCAGCGGGACGACTGGTGGGGCCAACGTCCTGACTTTC.

The J gene is TRBJ2-3, the V gene TRBV12-3 or TRBV12-4, with 10 bases aligning to TRBD2. CDR3 length: 15 residues. Losses at the gene ends were 5 bases for V and 5 bases for J; bases not matched to a gene: 7. CDR3 protein: CASSTSGISGDTQYF. The CDR3 coding sequence is TGTGCCAGCAGTACTAGCGGGATTAGTGGAGATACGCAGTATTTT.

The chain has TRBV10-1 and TRBJ2-3; D is uncertain. CDR1 WNHNN and CDR2 SYGVQD come from the germline V gene (reference sequence). The CDR3 loop spans 13 amino acids. V dropped 0 bases and J dropped 4 bases, with 5 bases sitting between them. In nucleotides, the CDR3 is TGCGCCAGCAGTGAGTCTTCGGCAGATACGCAGTATTTT. Residues: CASSESSADTQYF.

The chain employs TRBV7-2 and TRBJ2-3; maybe TRBD2 (6 bases). Looked up from germline, CDR1 is SGHTA and CDR2 is FQGNSA. Trimming shortened V by 4 bases and J by 4 bases, and 18 bases separated the two germline ends. There are 16 residues in the CDR3. In DNA form, the CDR3 reads TGTGCCAGCAGCTGGCGGGGTGTGGTCGGGGCAGATACGCAGTATTTT. Translating gives CASSWRGVVGADTQYF.

This clonotype was seen a handful of times. The chain is built from TRBV12-3 or TRBV12-4 and TRBJ2-3, with TRBD1 identical over 9 bases. Unmatched junction bases numbered 3, after V lost 1 base and J lost 4 bases. The CDR3 is made up of 15 amino acids. The CDR3 DNA is TGTGCCAGCAGTTTAGATGGGACAGGGTCAGATACGCAGTATTTT. As protein: CASSLDGTGSDTQYF.

This clonotype was found many times. V usage is TRBV6-8 and J usage is TRBJ2-7; perhaps D is TRBD1 or TRBD2 (5 bases each). V gave up 0 bases and J gave up 1 base, with 13 bases separating them. The CDR3 consists of 16 residues. Germline V gene lookup returns CDR1 MNHGY and CDR2 SAAAGT. For the CDR3, the DNA is TGTGCCAGCAGTTACTCCAGAGGGGTCCCTTCCTACGAGCAGTACTTC. It codes for CASSYSRGVPSYEQYF.

The chain has TRBV5-1 and TRBJ1-1, with 7 bases identical to TRBD1. CDR1 and CDR2 (germline): SGHRS, YFSETQ. This CDR3 has 19 residues. The trim removed 6 bases at V and 1 base at J, leaving 21 bases unmatched. CDR3 protein: CASKPHDPRGRTGNTEAFF. CDR3 DNA: TGCGCCAGCAAACCCCATGACCCCCGAGGCCGGACAGGGAACACTGAAGCTTTCTTT.

This clonotype was counted many times. The CDR3 DNA is TGTGCCAGCAGCTTTAAACCCTCTGGGGCCAACGTCCTGACTTTC. This encodes CASSFKPSGANVLTF. The rearrangement joins TRBV7-6 to TRBJ2-6; D is unresolved. V was clipped by 3 bases and J by 0 bases, with 6 bases between them. The CDR3 consists of 15 residues. CDR1 SGHVS and CDR2 FNYEAQ come from the germline V gene.

This clonotype was detected a few times. The chain has TRBV4-2 and TRBJ1-2; D is ambiguous. The CDR3 has 18 residues. Germline lookup yields CDR1 LGHNA and CDR2 YNFKEQ. V gave up 0 bases and J gave up 0 bases, with 17 bases separating them. The chain's CDR3 is CASSQEYGHPASNYGYTF. The CDR3 DNA reads as TGTGCCAGCAGCCAAGAGTACGGCCATCCCGCATCTAACTATGGCTACACCTTC.

This clonotype occurred a few times. V is TRBV9 and J is TRBJ2-5, with 10 nucleotides matching TRBD2. There are 14 residues in the CDR3. Germline lookup yields CDR1 SGDLS and CDR2 YYNGEE. V trimming: 3 bases; J trimming: 2 bases; junction bases outside the gene matches: 1. In nucleotides, the CDR3 is TGTGCCAGCAGCGCTAGCGGGGGACAAGAGACCCAGTACTTC. This codes for CASSASGGQETQYF.

The gene calls are TRBV7-6 and TRBJ1-1, with D unclear. Trimming pared 0 bases from V and 0 bases from J, leaving 11 bases between. Germline lookup yields CDR1 SGHVS and CDR2 FNYEAQ. The CDR3 spans 16 residues. CDR3: CASSLAAQQMNTEAFF. CDR3 DNA sequence: TGTGCCAGCAGCTTAGCGGCCCAGCAAATGAACACTGAAGCTTTCTTT.

This clonotype came up a few times. The chain couples TRBV7-9 to TRBJ2-3; D is tentatively TRBD1 or TRBD2 (6 bases each). The germline CDR1 and CDR2 sequences are SEHNR and FQNEAQ (reference sequence). The CDR3 consists of 15 residues. Trimming left V 2 bases short and J 1 base short, with 10 bases between. CDR3 protein: CASSLRGARTDTQYF. The CDR3 DNA reads as TGTGCCAGCAGCTTAAGGGGGGCCCGCACAGATACGCAGTATTTT.

The chain has TRBV7-3 and TRBJ2-2; D is perhaps TRBD2 (6 bases). The ends were cut back, 6 bases at V and 4 bases at J, with 18 bases in the middle. Germline values: CDR1 SGHTA, CDR2 FQGTGA. The CDR3 loop spans 16 amino acids. The DNA of the CDR3 is TGTGCCAGCAGTCGAAGCCGGGACTTCATCACCGGGGAGCTGTTTTTT. Amino acids: CASSRSRDFITGELFF.

The gene calls are TRBV27 and TRBJ2-1; a weak D match, TRBD1 (5 bases). From germline, CDR1 is MNHEY and CDR2 SMNVEV (reference sequence). V lost 2 bases and J 3 bases, leaving 17 bases between the germline ends. The CDR3 is 17 residues long. The CDR3 is CASSLNMGLESYNEQFF. For the CDR3, the DNA is TGTGCCAGCAGTTTAAACATGGGGCTAGAGAGCTACAATGAGCAGTTCTTC.

This chain uses TRBV13 with TRBJ2-2; 9 bases map to TRBD1. The germline CDR1 and CDR2 sequences are PRHDT and FYEKMQ (reference sequence). J was trimmed by 1 base and V by 4 bases; bases with no gene match: 7. The CDR3 has 17 residues. Here the CDR3 DNA reads TGTGCCAGCAGCTCTCGACAGGGGGGAGTGAACACCGGGGAGCTGTTTTTT. This encodes CASSSRQGGVNTGELFF.